The TCR beta chain under discussion was sequenced for a study of STAT5B mutations in CD4+ large granular lymphocyte leukemia. Study-wide results and caveats: No patients shared main leukemic clonotypes, though less than 30% appeared at low frequency elsewhere.

The protocol was immunoSEQ multiplex PCR, while the TCRdb copy is restricted to in-frame clones and leaves out a portion. The repertoire holds roughly 48,000 clones, with roughly two thirds as singletons. The germline V gene has CDR1 SEHNR and CDR2 FQNEAQ (reference sequence). This CDR3 contains 15 residues. V trimming: 1 base; J trimming: 9 bases; junction bases outside the gene matches: 11. This clone was observed a few times. Its antigen is still unknown. The J gene is TRBJ1-1, the V gene TRBV7-9, with 7 nucleotides matching TRBD1. The specimen sequenced was CD4+ T cells from blood buffy coats. This TCR came from a human donor in good health. The CDR3 protein is CASSLGRGGQSKAFF. CDR3 DNA: TGTGCCAGCAGCTTAGGCCGGGGGGGACAGTCAAAAGCTTTCTTT.